This T cell receptor beta chain was sequenced in a study of shared clonotypes between healthy human individuals. At the level of the study: Donor ages ranged 18 to 49 years: a couple of women, a few men. The study, taken as a whole, reports: Rarefaction showed sorted-subset sequencing was incomplete despite large depth. In general, naive subsets displayed greater estimated richness than memory subsets did.

The V end lost 0 bases, the J end lost 2 bases, and 20 bases lay between the germline ends. The CDR3 extends over 19 amino acids. Germline CDR1 is LNHNV and CDR2 is YYDKDF (reference sequence). Some clones are missing from TCRdb's copy, which holds only in-frame ones; the method was immunoSEQ multiplex PCR. Among a few million clones listed, 80% to 95% were seen once. In regard to this clone: The antigen remains unidentified.

The study separated CD4+ cells into CD45RA+ naive and CD45RA-negative memory subsets. The gene calls are TRBV15 and TRBJ2-1, with D perhaps given as TRBD1 or TRBD2 (7 bases each). The sequence was obtained from a young man in good health. Some clones in this sample may be carry-over from other donors' samples. Sequenced material: naive CD4+ T cells from PBMCs. The subset here: CD45RA+ positively selected. The CDR3 sequence is CATSRDPRQGGSTYNEQFF. In nucleotides, the CDR3 is TGTGCCACCAGCAGAGACCCTAGACAGGGCGGGAGTACCTACAATGAGCAGTTCTTC.